Relative to its sample, the clone carrying this TCR beta chain is medium-sized. Its antigen is still unknown. This entry belongs to a study of T-cell memory formation after mild COVID-19. The overall study: Largely donor-specific sequence clusters came from two donors.

TCR alpha and TCR beta cDNA libraries carrying sample barcodes and UMIs were produced by 5'RACE using constant-segment primers. TCRdb independently ran MiXCR on the 5' RACE reads; one entry per CDR3 protein. Counted here are a few hundred thousand distinct CDR3 sequences, 20% to 25% occurring once; the ten biggest clones make up approximately 13%. Study results and limitations: The CD4+ clones that contracted clustered mainly within CM and EM, and the CD8+ clones concentrated in EMRA.

The CDR3 covers 14 residues. The germline V and J ends were trimmed by 6 bases and 6 bases, with 14 bases remaining between them. From germline, CDR1 is SEHNR and CDR2 FQNEAQ (reference sequence). The sample was PBMCs or a T cell subset sorted from them (not recorded which). The chain carries TRBV7-9 and TRBJ1-4; D uncertain. The sequence came from an adult woman who had mild COVID-19 (a few samples of this study predate the infection). Cell type and time point are not known. The CDR3 here is CASSLRREDEKLFF. CDR3 sequence (DNA): TGTGCCAGCAGTCTCCGGAGGGAAGATGAAAAACTGTTTTTT.